These T cell receptor beta chains were read from a single sample in a study of shared clonotypes between healthy human individuals. Here immunoSEQ multiplex PCR was the method, and the copy in TCRdb shows in-frame clones only, minus some. The sample consists of approximately 2.5 million clones, roughly 93% of them appearing once. The source material was naive CD4+ T cells from PBMCs. These TCRs come from a man in his late teens or twenties in good health. Some clones in this sample may be carry-over from other donors' samples. The CDR3 runs from the conserved cysteine through the conserved F or W. The order of the fields is V gene, clone size, D gene, J gene, CDR3 protein, CDR3 DNA. The D gene is left open where the match is weak. The size field is filled for only some rows; it gives once, few, many or a size class.

TRBV5-4	.	.	TRBJ2-1	CASSLGTLPGYNEQFF	TGTGCCAGCAGCTTAGGGACTCTCCCTGGCTACAATGAGCAGTTCTTC
TRBV28	.	TRBD2	TRBJ2-1	CASSPTSGRAYEQFF	TGTGCCAGCAGCCCAACTAGCGGGAGGGCCTATGAGCAGTTCTTC
TRBV27	.	TRBD1	TRBJ2-7	CASRNPGTGGYEQYF	TGTGCCAGCAGAAATCCCGGGACAGGCGGATACGAGCAGTACTTC
TRBV10-3	.	.	TRBJ1-2	CAISVNRYYGYTF	TGTGCCATCAGTGTAAACAGGTACTATGGCTACACCTTC
TRBV5-1	once	.	TRBJ1-4	CASSLKPSHEKLFF	TGCGCCAGCAGCTTGAAACCGTCCCATGAAAAACTGTTTTTT
TRBV5-1	.	.	TRBJ1-6	CASSLFRGPDSPLHF	TGCGCCAGCAGCTTGTTTCGGGGGCCGGATTCACCCCTCCACTTT
TRBV29-1	.	TRBD1	TRBJ2-3	CSVEGVRGRATDTQYF	TGCAGCGTTGAGGGGGTTAGGGGGCGGGCTACAGATACGCAGTATTTT
TRBV28	.	.	TRBJ1-2	CASSSDSLGGYTF	TGTGCCAGCAGTTCGGACAGTCTTGGTGGCTACACCTTC
TRBV2	.	TRBD2	TRBJ2-3	CASSVTLAGGGDTQYF	TGTGCCAGCAGTGTAACACTAGCGGGAGGAGGTGATACGCAGTATTTT
TRBV19	.	.	TRBJ2-7	CASKDAGSYEQYF	TGTGCCAGTAAAGACGCTGGCTCCTACGAGCAGTACTTC
TRBV11-2	.	TRBD1	TRBJ2-7	CASSLGTGAYEQYF	TGTGCCAGCAGCTTGGGGACAGGGGCCTACGAGCAGTACTTC
TRBV9	.	TRBD1	TRBJ2-5	CASSSRTGSETQYF	TGTGCCAGCAGCTCTCGGACAGGGTCGGAGACCCAGTACTTC
TRBV28	.	.	TRBJ2-5	CASSSPLAPQYF	TGTGCCAGCAGCTCGCCCTTGGCGCCCCAGTACTTC
TRBV11-2	once	.	TRBJ2-1	CASSLVGYPIYNEQFF	TGTGCCAGCAGCTTAGTTGGGTACCCTATTTACAATGAGCAGTTCTTC
TRBV30	.	.	TRBJ1-1	CAWSWEYTEAFF	TGTGCCTGGAGTTGGGAATACACTGAAGCTTTCTTT
TRBV30	.	TRBD1	TRBJ2-5	CAWEQGFQETQYF	TGTGCCTGGGAACAGGGGTTCCAAGAGACCCAGTACTTC
TRBV2	.	TRBD1	TRBJ1-1	CASRTQGKTEAFF	TGTGCCAGCAGGACACAGGGGAAAACTGAAGCTTTCTTT
TRBV19	.	.	TRBJ1-3	CASTQGGTIYF	TGTGCCAGTACGCAGGGAGGCACCATATATTTT
TRBV7-6	.	TRBD1	TRBJ2-4	CASSLGWAGTGVEKNIQYF	TGTGCCAGCAGCTTAGGGTGGGCCGGGACAGGGGTGGAAAAAAACATTCAGTACTTC
TRBV7-2	.	TRBD2	TRBJ2-3	CASSLYISGGDTQYF	TGTGCCAGCAGCTTATACATAAGCGGGGGAGATACGCAGTATTTT
TRBV7-6	.	.	TRBJ2-7	CASSRGREAYEQYF	TGTGCCAGCAGCCGCGGGCGGGAAGCCTACGAGCAGTACTTC
TRBV6-1	.	.	TRBJ2-7	CASSTKYEQYF	TGTGCCAGCAGTACGAAGTACGAGCAGTACTTC
TRBV11-3	.	TRBD1	TRBJ2-1	CASSFTTGGTSYNEQFF	TGTGCCAGCAGCTTCACGACAGGGGGAACCTCCTACAATGAGCAGTTCTTC
TRBV18	.	.	TRBJ2-1	CASSPPSLLGSSNEQFF	TGTGCCAGCTCACCACCCAGTTTGTTGGGCAGCAGCAATGAGCAGTTCTTC
TRBV19	.	.	TRBJ2-7	CASSIRREGEQYF	TGTGCCAGTAGTATCAGGAGGGAAGGTGAGCAGTACTTC
TRBV9	once	TRBD1	TRBJ2-1	CASSVASGQGSSGVEQFF	TGTGCCAGCAGCGTAGCCTCGGGACAGGGCTCATCTGGGGTTGAGCAGTTCTTC
TRBV12-5	.	TRBD1	TRBJ2-3	CASGPRGSDADTQYF	TGTGCTAGTGGCCCCAGGGGGAGTGACGCAGATACGCAGTATTTT
TRBV5-4	.	.	TRBJ2-7	CASSLRGGGEQYF	TGTGCCAGCAGCTTGAGGGGGGGTGGAGAGCAGTACTTC
TRBV5-1	.	.	TRBJ2-3	CASSLTGSTDTQYF	TGCGCCAGCAGCTTGACAGGGAGCACAGATACGCAGTATTTT
TRBV10-3	.	TRBD2	TRBJ2-5	CAISESELASETQYF	TGTGCCATCAGTGAGTCAGAACTAGCGTCAGAGACCCAGTACTTC
TRBV7-3	once	TRBD1	TRBJ2-7	CASSPDGTGINEQYF	TGTGCCAGCAGCCCCGACGGGACAGGGATTAACGAGCAGTACTTC
TRBV7-7	.	.	TRBJ2-5	CASSLVVEETQYF	TGTGCCAGCAGCTTAGTGGTAGAAGAGACCCAGTACTTC
TRBV6-5	few	.	TRBJ1-1	CASTRLGATEAFF	TGTGCCAGCACCAGGTTGGGTGCCACTGAAGCTTTCTTT
TRBV2	.	.	TRBJ1-1	CASRWDMNTEAFF	TGTGCCAGCAGGTGGGATATGAACACTGAAGCTTTCTTT
TRBV28	.	.	TRBJ2-3	CASSSQVVADTQYF	TGTGCCAGCAGTTCTCAGGTAGTTGCAGATACGCAGTATTTT
TRBV6-6	.	.	TRBJ1-1	CASSYGMNTEAFF	TGTGCCAGCAGTTACGGAATGAACACTGAAGCTTTCTTT
TRBV7-9	.	.	TRBJ1-1	CASSSPYVDTEAFF	TGTGCCAGCAGCTCCCCGTATGTAGACACTGAAGCTTTCTTT
TRBV7-9	.	TRBD1	TRBJ1-5	CATGQNQPQHF	TGTGCCACGGGACAGAATCAGCCCCAGCATTTT
TRBV19	.	TRBD2	TRBJ2-5	CASSPWTSSETQYF	TGTGCCAGTAGTCCGTGGACTAGCTCCGAGACCCAGTACTTC
TRBV5-4	.	.	TRBJ1-1	CASSLFDRANTEAFF	TGTGCCAGCAGCTTGTTCGACAGAGCGAACACTGAAGCTTTCTTT
TRBV30	.	TRBD1	TRBJ2-6	CAWDKTGAGANVLTF	TGTGCCTGGGATAAGACAGGGGCTGGGGCCAACGTCCTGACTTTC
TRBV7-3	.	.	TRBJ2-7	CASSPRASSSSYEQYF	TGTGCCAGCAGCCCTCGGGCCAGCTCGAGCTCCTACGAGCAGTACTTC
TRBV4-2	few	.	TRBJ1-3	CASSQDPSGSGNTIYF	TGTGCCAGCAGCCAAGATCCGTCGGGCTCTGGAAACACCATATATTTT
TRBV28	.	.	TRBJ2-3	CASSKAGQRFTDTQYF	TGTGCCAGCAGTAAGGCGGGACAAAGATTCACAGATACGCAGTATTTT
TRBV25-1	.	.	TRBJ2-3	CASSVEATQYF	TGTGCCAGCAGTGTAGAGGCTACGCAGTATTTT
TRBV5-1	.	.	TRBJ2-5	CASSPQHPGSETQYF	TGCGCCAGCAGCCCACAGCATCCGGGCTCGGAGACCCAGTACTTC
TRBV5-1	.	TRBD1	TRBJ1-2	CASSEGTALYGYTF	TGCGCCAGCAGCGAAGGGACAGCACTCTATGGCTACACCTTC
TRBV7-2	.	.	TRBJ1-1	CASSLLGNTEAFF	TGTGCCAGCAGCTTATTAGGGAACACTGAAGCTTTCTTT
TRBV6-6	.	.	TRBJ2-7	CASSYGSTFYEQYF	TGTGCCAGCAGTTATGGCAGTACTTTCTACGAGCAGTACTTC
TRBV29-1	.	.	TRBJ2-5	CSAGGGYQETQYF	TGCAGCGCGGGCGGCGGGTACCAAGAGACCCAGTACTTC
TRBV6-1	.	.	TRBJ1-1	CASSESVTSDAFF	TGTGCCAGCAGTGAATCGGTCACCTCGGACGCTTTCTTT
TRBV9	.	.	TRBJ2-7	CASSPRQGGGYEQYF	TGTGCCAGCAGCCCGAGACAGGGAGGCGGTTACGAGCAGTACTTC